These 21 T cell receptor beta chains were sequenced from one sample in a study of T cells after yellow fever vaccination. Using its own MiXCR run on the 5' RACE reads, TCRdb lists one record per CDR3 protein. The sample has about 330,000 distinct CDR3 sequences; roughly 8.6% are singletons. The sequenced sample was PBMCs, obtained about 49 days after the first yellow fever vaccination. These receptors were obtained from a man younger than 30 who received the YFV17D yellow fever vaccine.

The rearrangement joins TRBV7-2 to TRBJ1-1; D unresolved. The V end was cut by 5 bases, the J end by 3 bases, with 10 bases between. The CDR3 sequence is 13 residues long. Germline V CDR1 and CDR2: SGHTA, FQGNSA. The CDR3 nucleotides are TGTGCCAGCAGCGTTCAGGAGGACACTGAAGCTTTCTTT. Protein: CASSVQEDTEAFF.

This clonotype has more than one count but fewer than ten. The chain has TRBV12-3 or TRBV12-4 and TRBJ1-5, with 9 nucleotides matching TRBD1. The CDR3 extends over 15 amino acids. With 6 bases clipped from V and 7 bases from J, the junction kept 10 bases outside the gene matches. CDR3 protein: CASSPGTGNVQPQHF. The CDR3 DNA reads TGTGCCAGCAGCCCCGGGACAGGGAACGTCCAGCCCCAGCATTTT.

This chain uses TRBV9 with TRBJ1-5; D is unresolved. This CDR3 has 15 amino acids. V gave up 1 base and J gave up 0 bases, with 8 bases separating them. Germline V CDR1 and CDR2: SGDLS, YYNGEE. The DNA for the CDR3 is TGTGCCAGCAGCGTACGACAATATAGCAATCAGCCCCAGCATTTT. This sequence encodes CASSVRQYSNQPQHF.

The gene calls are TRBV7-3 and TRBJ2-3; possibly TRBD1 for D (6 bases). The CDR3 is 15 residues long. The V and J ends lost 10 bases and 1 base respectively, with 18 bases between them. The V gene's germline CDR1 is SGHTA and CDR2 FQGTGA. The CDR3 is CAMMLGAGGTDTQYF. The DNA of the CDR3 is TGTGCCATGATGTTGGGGGCAGGTGGCACAGATACGCAGTATTTT.

CDR3 DNA sequence: TGCAGTGCTAGAGATCAGGGCGGGCAAGAGACCCAGTACTTC. It encodes CSARDQGGQETQYF. The rearrangement links TRBV20-1 to TRBJ2-5; perhaps D is TRBD1 or TRBD2 (5 bases each). CDR1 is DFQATT and CDR2 is SNEGSKA in the germline V gene (reference sequence). V lost 0 bases and J 2 bases, leaving 10 bases between the germline ends. The CDR3 covers 14 residues.

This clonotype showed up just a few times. The CDR3 DNA reads as TGCGCCAGCAGCCCCAATTTGGGTAGGGTCTACAATGAGCAGTTCTTC. Translating gives CASSPNLGRVYNEQFF. The V and J genes are TRBV5-1 and TRBJ2-1; no clear D gene. This CDR3 has 16 residues. Germline V lookup: CDR1 SGHRS, CDR2 YFSETQ. V lost 4 bases to trimming and J lost 3 bases, with 17 bases between them.

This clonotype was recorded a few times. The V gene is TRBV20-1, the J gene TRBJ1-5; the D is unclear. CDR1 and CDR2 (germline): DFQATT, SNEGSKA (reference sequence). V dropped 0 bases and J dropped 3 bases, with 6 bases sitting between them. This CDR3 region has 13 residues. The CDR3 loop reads CSAREQINQPQHF. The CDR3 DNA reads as TGCAGTGCTAGAGAACAGATCAATCAGCCCCAGCATTTT.

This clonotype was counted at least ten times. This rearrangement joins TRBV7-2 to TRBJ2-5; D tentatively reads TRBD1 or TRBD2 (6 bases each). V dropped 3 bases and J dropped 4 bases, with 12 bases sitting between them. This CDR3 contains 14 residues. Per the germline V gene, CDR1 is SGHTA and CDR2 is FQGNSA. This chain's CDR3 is CASSFRGDPETQYF. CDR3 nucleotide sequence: TGTGCCAGCAGCTTTAGGGGGGACCCAGAGACCCAGTACTTC. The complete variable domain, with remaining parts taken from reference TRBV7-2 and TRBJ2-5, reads GAGVSQSPSNKVTEKGKDVELRCDPISGHTALYWYRQSLGQGLEFLIYFQGNSAPDKSGLPSDRFSAERTGGSVSTLTIQRTQQEDSAVYLCASSFRGDPETQYFGPGTRLLVL.

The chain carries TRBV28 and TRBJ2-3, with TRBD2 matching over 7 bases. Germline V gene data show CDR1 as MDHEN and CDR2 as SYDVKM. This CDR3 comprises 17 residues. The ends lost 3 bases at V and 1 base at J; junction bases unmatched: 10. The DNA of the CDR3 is TGTGCCAGCAGTTTGAATGAGGGGAGCGGGGGCACAGATACGCAGTATTTT. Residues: CASSLNEGSGGTDTQYF.

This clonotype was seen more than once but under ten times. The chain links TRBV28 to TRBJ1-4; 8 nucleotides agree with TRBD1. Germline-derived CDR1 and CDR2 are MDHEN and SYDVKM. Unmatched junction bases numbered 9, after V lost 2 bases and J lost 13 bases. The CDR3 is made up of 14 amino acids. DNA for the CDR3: TGTGCCAGCAGTTTACGTTCGGAAGGACAGGGACTGTTTTTT. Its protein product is CASSLRSEGQGLFF.

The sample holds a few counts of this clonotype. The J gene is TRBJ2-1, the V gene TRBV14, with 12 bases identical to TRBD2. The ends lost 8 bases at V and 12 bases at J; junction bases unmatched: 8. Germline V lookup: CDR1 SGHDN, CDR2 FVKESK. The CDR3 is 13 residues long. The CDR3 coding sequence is TGTGCCAGCCTGGGACTAGCGGGCGGAACGCAGTTCTTC. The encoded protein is CASLGLAGGTQFF.

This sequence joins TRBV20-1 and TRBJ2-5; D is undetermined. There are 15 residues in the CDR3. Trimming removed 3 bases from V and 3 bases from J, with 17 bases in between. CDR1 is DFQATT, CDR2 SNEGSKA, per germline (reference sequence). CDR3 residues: CSARAGWGFKETQYF. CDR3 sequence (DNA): TGCAGTGCTAGGGCTGGGTGGGGTTTTAAAGAGACCCAGTACTTC.

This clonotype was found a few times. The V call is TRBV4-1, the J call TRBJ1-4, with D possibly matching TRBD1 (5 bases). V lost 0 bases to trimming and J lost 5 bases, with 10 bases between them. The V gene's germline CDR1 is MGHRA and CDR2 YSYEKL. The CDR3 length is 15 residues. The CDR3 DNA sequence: TGCGCCAGCAGCCAAGATAGGGCAGGGAATGAAAAACTGTTTTTT. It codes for CASSQDRAGNEKLFF.

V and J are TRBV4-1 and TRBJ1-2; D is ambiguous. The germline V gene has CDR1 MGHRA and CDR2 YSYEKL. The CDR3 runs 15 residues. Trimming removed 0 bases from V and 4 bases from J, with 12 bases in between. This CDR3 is CASSQEITLAYGYTF. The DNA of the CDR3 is TGCGCCAGCAGCCAAGAAATAACATTAGCCTATGGCTACACCTTC.

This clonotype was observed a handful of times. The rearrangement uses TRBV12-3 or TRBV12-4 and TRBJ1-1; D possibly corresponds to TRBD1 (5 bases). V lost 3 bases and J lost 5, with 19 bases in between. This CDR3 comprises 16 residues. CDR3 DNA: TGTGCCAGCAGTTTGGCTCCAGGGACGGCGGGAACTGAAGCTTTCTTT. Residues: CASSLAPGTAGTEAFF.

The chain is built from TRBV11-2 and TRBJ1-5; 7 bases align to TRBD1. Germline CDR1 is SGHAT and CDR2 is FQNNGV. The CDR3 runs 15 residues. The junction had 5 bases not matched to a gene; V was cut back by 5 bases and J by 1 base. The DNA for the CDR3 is TGTGCCAGCAGCGGTTCAGGGGGAAGCAATCAGCCCCAGCATTTT. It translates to CASSGSGGSNQPQHF.

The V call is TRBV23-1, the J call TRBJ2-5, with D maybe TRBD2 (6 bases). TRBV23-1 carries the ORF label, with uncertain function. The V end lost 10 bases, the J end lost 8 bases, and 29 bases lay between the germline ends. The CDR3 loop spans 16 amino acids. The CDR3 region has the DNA TGCGCCACCCCCTGGGCTCAAAGGACCTCGGGGGATACCCAGTACTTC. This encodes CATPWAQRTSGDTQYF.

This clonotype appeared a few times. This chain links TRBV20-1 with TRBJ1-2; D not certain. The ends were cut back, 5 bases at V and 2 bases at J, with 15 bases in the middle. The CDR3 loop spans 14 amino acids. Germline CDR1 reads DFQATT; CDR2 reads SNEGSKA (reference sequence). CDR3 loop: CSAPPNGANYGYTF. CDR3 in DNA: TGCAGTGCTCCCCCTAATGGCGCAAACTATGGCTACACCTTC.

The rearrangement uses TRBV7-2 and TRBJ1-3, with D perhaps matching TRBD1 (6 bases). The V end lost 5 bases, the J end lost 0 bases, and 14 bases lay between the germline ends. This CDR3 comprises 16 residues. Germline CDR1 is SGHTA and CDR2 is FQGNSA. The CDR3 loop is CASSPHPGDSGNTIYF. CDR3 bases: TGTGCCAGCAGCCCCCACCCAGGGGACTCTGGAAACACCATATATTTT. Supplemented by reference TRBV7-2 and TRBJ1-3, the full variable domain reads GAGVSQSPSNKVTEKGKDVELRCDPISGHTALYWYRQSLGQGLEFLIYFQGNSAPDKSGLPSDRFSAERTGGSVSTLTIQRTQQEDSAVYLCASSPHPGDSGNTIYFGEGSWLTVV.

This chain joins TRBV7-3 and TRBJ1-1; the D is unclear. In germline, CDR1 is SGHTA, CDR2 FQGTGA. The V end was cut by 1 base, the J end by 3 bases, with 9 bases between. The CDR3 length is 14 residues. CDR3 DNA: TGTGCCAGCAGCTTAAGGCCGTCGTACACTGAAGCTTTCTTT. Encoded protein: CASSLRPSYTEAFF.

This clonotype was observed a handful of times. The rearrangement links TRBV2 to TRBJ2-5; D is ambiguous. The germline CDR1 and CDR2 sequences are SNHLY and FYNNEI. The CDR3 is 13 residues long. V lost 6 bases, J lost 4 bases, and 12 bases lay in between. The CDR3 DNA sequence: TGTGCCAGCAGAGCCGACATTCGAGAGACCCAGTACTTC. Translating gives CASRADIRETQYF.